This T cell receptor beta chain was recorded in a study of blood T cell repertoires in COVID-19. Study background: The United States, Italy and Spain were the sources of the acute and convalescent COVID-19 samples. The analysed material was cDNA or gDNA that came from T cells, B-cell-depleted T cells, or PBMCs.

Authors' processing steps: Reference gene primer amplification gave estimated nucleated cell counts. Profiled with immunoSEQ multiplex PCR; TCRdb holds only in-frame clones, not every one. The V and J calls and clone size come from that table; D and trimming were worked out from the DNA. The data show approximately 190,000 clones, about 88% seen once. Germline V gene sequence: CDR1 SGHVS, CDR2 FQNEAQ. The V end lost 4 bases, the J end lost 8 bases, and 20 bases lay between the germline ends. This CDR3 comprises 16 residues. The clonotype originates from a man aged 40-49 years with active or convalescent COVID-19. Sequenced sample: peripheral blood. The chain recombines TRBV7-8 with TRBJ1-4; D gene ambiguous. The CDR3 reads CASSSAERGLNEKLFF. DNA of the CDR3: TGTGCCAGCAGCTCCGCCGAGAGAGGGCTAAACGAAAAACTGTTTTTT.